A single sample gave rise to the 5 T cell receptor beta chains below, sequenced in a study of cytomegalovirus exposure and HLA in healthy donors. The PCR had 60 Vbeta and 13 Jbeta primers. The table came from immunoSEQ multiplex PCR; TCRdb's copy has only in-frame clones and leaves some out. This table holds 150,000 to 200,000 clones, around 75% found once. Sequences were obtained from PBMCs. The receptors come from a male donor in good health and CMV-seronegative.

The CDR3 sequence is CASSTNTGINQPQHF. In nucleotides, the CDR3 is TGTGCCAGTAGTACCAATACAGGGATCAATCAGCCCCAGCATTTT. J is TRBJ1-5 and V is TRBV19; perhaps TRBD1 as D (6 bases). The CDR3 has 15 amino acids. Germline V gene lookup returns CDR1 LNHDA and CDR2 SQIVND (reference sequence). The V and J ends lost 4 bases and 3 bases respectively, with 13 bases between them. Based on the CDR3 plus reference TRBV19 and TRBJ1-5, the full variable domain is DGGITQSPKYLFRKEGQNVTLSCEQNLNHDAMYWYRQDPGQGLRLIYYSQIVNDFQKGDIAEGYSVSREKKESFPLTVTSAQKNPTAFYLCASSTNTGINQPQHFGDGTRLSIL.

V usage is TRBV28 and J usage is TRBJ1-2, with D possibly TRBD1 on 5 matching bases. The germline V gene encodes CDR1 MDHEN and CDR2 SYDVKM. The CDR3 sequence is 13 residues long. Trimming shortened V by 4 bases and J by 5 bases, and 11 bases separated the two germline ends. The CDR3 DNA is TGTGCCAGCAGTTCCCGACAGAAATATGGCTACACCTTC. This translates into CASSSRQKYGYTF.

This clone showed up just a few times. The V call is TRBV30, the J call TRBJ2-3, with TRBD2 matching over 11 bases. With 2 bases clipped from V and 4 bases from J, the junction kept 5 bases outside the gene matches. Per the germline V gene, CDR1 is GTSNPN and CDR2 is SVGIG (reference sequence). The CDR3 is made up of 15 amino acids. CDR3 sequence (DNA): TGTGCCTGGAGTTTAGCGGGGGGGAGGGCAGATACGCAGTATTTT. Protein: CAWSLAGGRADTQYF.

The V gene is TRBV19, the J gene TRBJ2-1; 7 positions match TRBD1. V lost 5 bases, J lost 7 bases, and 11 bases stayed unmatched. Germline V CDR1 and CDR2: LNHDA, SQIVND (reference sequence). This CDR3 comprises 15 residues. The CDR3 nucleotides read TGTGCCAGTAGTCCTGGACAGGTCTTGTTGAATGAGCAGTTCTTC. It codes for CASSPGQVLLNEQFF.

The rearrangement uses TRBV30 and TRBJ1-5; weak D call: TRBD1 (6 bases). The CDR3 contains 13 residues. Trimming pared 5 bases from V and 5 bases from J, leaving 13 bases between. Germline V gives CDR1 GTSNPN, CDR2 SVGIG (reference sequence). For the CDR3, the DNA is TGTGCCTGGGCCGGACAGCAATATCAGCCCCAGCATTTT. Translation gives CAWAGQQYQPQHF.